This T cell receptor (beta chain) is drawn from a study of human T cells and chemical hapten exposure. Points from the study as a whole: Expanded TCRs grouped into significantly more large CDR3 similarity clusters than controls produced.

Concerning this clonotype: What it binds is unknown.

Individual cDNA molecules received unique molecular identifiers in the library. TCRdb re-called the RACE reads with MiXCR, one entry per CDR3 protein. The sample lists about 380,000 distinct CDR3 sequences, roughly 5% occurring once. Noted time point: patch test 1, 2 weeks after DPC sensitization. This sample's treatment: therapeutic diphenylcyclopropenone sensitization with weekly scalp DPC. The starting material, unfractionated whole blood, was used for total RNA extraction. The source of this sequence is a woman in her fifties or sixties with alopecia areata. Some clones in this sample may be carry-over from other donors' samples. Source: whole blood, taken in connection with sensitization to the hapten diphenylcyclopropenone (DPC).

CDR3 sequence: CASSQDARTLYEQYF. The CDR3 bases are TGTGCCAGCAGCCAAGATGCCAGGACACTCTACGAGCAGTACTTC. The chain joins TRBV3-1 to TRBJ2-7, with a weak D call TRBD1 (5 bases). This CDR3 contains 15 residues. Trimming removed 0 bases from V and 3 bases from J, with 12 bases in between. Germline V lookup: CDR1 LGHDT, CDR2 YNNKEL (reference sequence).